A single sample gave rise to the 4 T cell receptor beta chains below, sequenced in a study of CXCR3-negative and CXCR3-positive naive CD8 T cells (dated by TCRdb to between 2018 and 2021). Sequencer: NextSeq 550. The Human TCR Profiling Kit (MiLaboratory) was used to make UMI-labeled 5' RACE TRB cDNA libraries. The reads underwent TCRdb reprocessing, giving one record for each CDR3 protein sequence and no DNA. For this sample, the table gives about 110,000 distinct CDR3 sequences. 0.3% to 0.45% of the sample goes to the ten largest clones. What the authors observed across the whole study: TRB CDR3s from CXCR3-positive naive cells showed higher hydrophobicity (lower Kidera factor 4), lower energy, and higher strength and volume indices than CXCR3-negative naive cells.

These receptors are not linked to any known antigen. Material for sequencing was naive CXCR3+ CD8+ T cells from blood. The cell subset or site label, read with the paper, signifies: CD45RO-CCR7+CD27+CD95- naive CD8+ T cells expressing CXCR3 (TNR3+). All receptors come from a human donor in good health. Some clones in this sample may be carry-over from other donors' samples.

The rearrangement joins TRBV20-1 to TRBJ2-7; the D call from TCRdb, TRBD2, cannot be confirmed without DNA. Germline values: CDR1 DFQATT, CDR2 SNEGSKA (reference sequence). This CDR3 spans 14 amino acids. CDR3 residues: CSARDRANFNEQYF.

V gene TRBV4-2 combines with J gene TRBJ2-7; with no DNA, the TCRdb D assignment of TRBD2 cannot be verified. CDR3 length equals 17 residues. Germline lookup yields CDR1 LGHNA and CDR2 YNFKEQ. The CDR3 spells CASRQGRSDALSHEQYF.

The chain links TRBV29-1 to TRBJ2-1; TCRdb's D call of TRBD1 is untestable without DNA. Germline V gene data show CDR1 as SQVTM and CDR2 as ANQGSEA. The CDR3 has 14 residues. CDR3: CSVEGGDQNNEQFF.

The chain couples TRBV7-2 to TRBJ2-7; TCRdb's D call, TRBD2, is unchecked because there is no DNA. Germline lookup yields CDR1 SGHTA and CDR2 FQGNSA. This CDR3 has 13 residues. CDR3 in amino acids: CASSLGGSRKQYF. The variable domain in full, with the rest retrieved from reference TRBV7-2 and TRBJ2-7, is GAGVSQSPSNKVTEKGKDVELRCDPISGHTALYWYRQSLGQGLEFLIYFQGNSAPDKSGLPSDRFSAERTGGSVSTLTIQRTQQEDSAVYLCASSLGGSRKQYFGPGTRLTVT.